Given below is one T cell receptor beta chain in context. The CDR3 length is 17 residues. Germline V gene sequence: CDR1 LNHDA, CDR2 SQIVND (reference sequence). With 4 bases clipped from V and 6 bases from J, the junction kept 17 bases outside the gene matches. This sample was included in a study of blood T cell repertoires in COVID-19. Study at large: Samples of COVID-19 (acute and convalescent) were obtained from the United States, Italy and Spain.

Sequencing used immunoSEQ multiplex PCR; TCRdb keeps in-frame clones, though not all of them. This table has around 300,000 clones, approximately 84% appearing once. Material: peripheral blood. The source of this sequence is a woman aged 30 to 39 who had recovered from COVID-19. The V and J genes are TRBV19 and TRBJ1-1; 7 bases line up with TRBD1. CDR3 in amino acids: CASSRSEGATLEAEAFF. The DNA of the CDR3 is TGTGCCAGTAGTAGAAGCGAGGGGGCGACGCTTGAGGCTGAAGCTTTCTTT.